What follows describes a single TCR beta chain. This specimen comes from a study of blood T cell repertoires in COVID-19. In the study overall: Acute-phase and convalescent COVID-19 samples originated in the United States, Italy and Spain.

The CDR3 totals 15 residues. J was trimmed by 4 bases and V by 5 bases; bases with no gene match: 6. Germline CDR1 reads SEHNR; CDR2 reads FQNEAQ (reference sequence). Per the original data handling: For nucleated cells, counts were estimated from reference gene primer amplification. Data came from immunoSEQ multiplex PCR; TCRdb stores just in-frame clones and leaves some out. The DNA was the basis for D and trimming; V, J and clone size are from that table. Counted here are some 310,000 clones, approximately 87% occurring once; the ten biggest clones make up under 3%. Sequenced input: peripheral blood. This rearrangement joins TRBV7-9 to TRBJ2-1, with TRBD1 matching 9 bases. The clonotype was recovered from a woman aged 30 to 39 with COVID-19, enrolled during active disease. The CDR3 here is CASSPTGTGYNEQFF. DNA for the CDR3: TGTGCCAGCAGCCCAACCGGGACAGGGTACAATGAGCAGTTCTTC.